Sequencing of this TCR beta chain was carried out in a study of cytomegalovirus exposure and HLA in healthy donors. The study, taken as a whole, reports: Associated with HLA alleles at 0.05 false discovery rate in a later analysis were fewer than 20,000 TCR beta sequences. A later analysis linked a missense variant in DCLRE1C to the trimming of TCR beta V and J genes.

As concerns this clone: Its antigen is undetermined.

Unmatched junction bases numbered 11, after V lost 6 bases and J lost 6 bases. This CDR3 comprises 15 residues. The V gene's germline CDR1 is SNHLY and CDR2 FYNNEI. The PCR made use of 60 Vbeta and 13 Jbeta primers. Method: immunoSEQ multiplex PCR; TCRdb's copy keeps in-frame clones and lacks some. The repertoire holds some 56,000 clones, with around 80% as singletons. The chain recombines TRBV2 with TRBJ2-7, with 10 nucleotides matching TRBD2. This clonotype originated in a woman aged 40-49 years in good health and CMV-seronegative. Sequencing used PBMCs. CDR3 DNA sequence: TGTGCCAGCAGCGATACCGGGACTAGCGTGCTCGAGCAGTACTTC. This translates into CASSDTGTSVLEQYF.